Shown below are 13 T cell receptor beta chains from a single sample sequenced in a study of T cell repertoires in cytomegalovirus infection. TCRdb used MiXCR to reprocess the reads, holding one entry per CDR3 protein. The sample consists of about 46,000 distinct CDR3 sequences, 20% of them appearing once. Antigen specificity for these receptors is unknown. The sequenced sample was PBMCs, sequenced either directly or after in vitro stimulation (not recorded which). The source is a human donor in good health (CMV status not recorded). Some clones in this sample may be carry-over from other donors' samples.

The gene calls are TRBV12-3 or TRBV12-4 and TRBJ1-3; D is possibly TRBD1 (6 bases). This CDR3 has 14 residues. Trimming removed 3 bases at V and 7 bases at J, with 13 bases between. CDR3 coding DNA: TGTGCCAGCAGTTTGGTGGGGGGCGCGAACACCATATATTTT. It is translated as CASSLVGGANTIYF.

This clonotype was counted many times. The chain employs TRBV28 and TRBJ1-1, with D possibly matching TRBD1 (5 bases). Germline V lookup: CDR1 MDHEN, CDR2 SYDVKM. Trimming left V 7 bases short and J 6 bases short, with 12 bases between. The CDR3 is 12 amino acids. CDR3 residues: CASTLGVAEAFF. The CDR3 DNA reads as TGTGCCAGCACCCTAGGGGTAGCTGAAGCTTTCTTT.

Comments on this clonotype: No conserved phenylalanine or tryptophan ends this CDR3, so it is likely a read error. The DNA is omitted, as the CDR3 cannot be located on it reliably, and the CDR3 follows TCRdb's listing. This chain joins TRBV7-4 and TRBJ1-3. The CDR3 is 16 amino acids in total, end residues counted. Germline V lookup: CDR1 SGHVT, CDR2 SQSDAQ. The CDR3 spells CASSSIYGQAGNTKYC.

This clonotype occurred once. Being one base from a much bigger clone, this may be a read error. V and J are TRBV19 and TRBJ1-6; D is unresolved. The V end was cut by 6 bases, the J end by 5 bases, with 17 bases between. Germline CDR1 LNHDA, CDR2 SQIVND (reference sequence). This CDR3 contains 16 residues. The CDR3 bases are TGTGCCAGTAGAGGGTGGCAGGACGTTCATAATTCACCCCTCCACTTT. This translates into CASRGWQDVHNSPLHF.

The chain links TRBV5-6 to TRBJ1-2; D may be TRBD1 (5 bases). Germline assignment: CDR1 SGHDT and CDR2 YYEEEE. V shed 1 base and J shed 3 bases, with 16 bases lying between them. The CDR3 contains 16 residues. The CDR3 spells CASSLWFTPGDYGYTF. CDR3 in DNA: TGTGCCAGCAGCTTGTGGTTCACCCCGGGGGACTATGGCTACACCTTC. The variable domain in full, with the rest retrieved from reference TRBV5-6 and TRBJ1-2, is DAGVTQSPTHLIKTRGQQVTLRCSPKSGHDTVSWYQQALGQGPQFIFQYYEEEERQRGNFPDRFSGHQFPNYSSELNVNALLLGDSALYLCASSLWFTPGDYGYTFGSGTRLTVV.

This clonotype has ten or more counts. V gene TRBV6-2 or TRBV6-3 combines with J gene TRBJ2-2; 7 bases map to TRBD2. Germline CDR1 reads MNHEY; CDR2 reads SVGEGT. V lost 7 bases to trimming and J lost 3 bases; unmatched junction nucleotides: 5. The CDR3 has 14 residues. The CDR3 sequence: CASKGGGDTGELFF. CDR3 sequence (DNA): TGTGCCAGCAAGGGCGGGGGAGACACCGGGGAGCTGTTTTTT.

This clonotype was picked up a small number of times. The rearrangement uses TRBV7-2 and TRBJ2-3; possibly TRBD2 for D (6 bases). The V and J ends lost 1 base and 5 bases respectively, with 13 bases between them. CDR1 is SGHTA, CDR2 FQGNSA, per germline. The CDR3 extends over 15 amino acids. DNA of the CDR3: TGTGCCAGCAGCTTAGGAGGGACTCGCAAAGATACGCAGTATTTT. This sequence encodes CASSLGGTRKDTQYF.

The V gene is TRBV29-1, the J gene TRBJ1-1; D unresolved. This CDR3 comprises 13 residues. The V gene lost 0 bases and the J gene lost 8 bases, with 13 bases spanning the gap. CDR1 is SQVTM, CDR2 ANQGSEA, per germline. Here the CDR3 DNA reads TGCAGCGTTGAAGATCCTCTTGGAGTCGAAGCTTTCTTT. Protein product: CSVEDPLGVEAFF.

This chain links TRBV11-2 with TRBJ2-7; D perhaps matches TRBD2 (6 bases). Trimming took off 6 bases at V and 3 bases at J, with 12 bases between the two ends. Germline lookup yields CDR1 SGHAT and CDR2 FQNNGV. This CDR3 is 13 amino acids long. CDR3 nucleotide sequence: TGTGCCAGCAGTTACACTAGCAACTACGAGCAGTACTTC. Its protein is CASSYTSNYEQYF.

V and J are TRBV11-1 and TRBJ2-1; the match to TRBD2 covers 8 bases. The CDR3 is 16 residues long. CDR1 and CDR2 from the germline V gene are SGHAT and FQDESV (reference sequence). V lost 3 bases to trimming and J lost 10 bases; unmatched junction nucleotides: 14. This CDR3 is CASSFTGTREFQEQFF. The CDR3 nucleotides are TGTGCCAGCAGCTTCACCGGGACTAGAGAGTTTCAGGAGCAGTTCTTC.

The rearrangement links TRBV24-1 to TRBJ1-1, with D uncertain. The V and J ends lost 5 bases and 1 base respectively, with 10 bases between them. Germline V gives CDR1 KGHDR, CDR2 SFDVKD. There are 14 residues in the CDR3. CDR3 region: CATSGYPRNTEAFF. The CDR3, as DNA: TGTGCCACCAGTGGCTATCCAAGGAACACTGAAGCTTTCTTT.

This clonotype showed up just a few times. V usage is TRBV5-6 and J usage is TRBJ2-3; D unclear. Germline CDR1 is SGHDT and CDR2 is YYEEEE. The CDR3 is 14 amino acids. V lost 6 bases to trimming and J lost 0 bases, with 11 bases between them. The CDR3 DNA follows: TGTGCCAGCAAAGGTGGGATTAGCACAGATACGCAGTATTTT. This gives the protein CASKGGISTDTQYF.

This clonotype appeared a few times. The chain carries TRBV27 and TRBJ1-1, with unresolved D. The germline V gene has CDR1 MNHEY and CDR2 SMNVEV (reference sequence). This CDR3 contains 14 residues. Trimming cost V 5 bases and J 0 bases, with 10 bases left between them. The CDR3 nucleotides are TGTGCCAGCAGTGAGACTGATATGAACACTGAAGCTTTCTTT. Amino acid sequence: CASSETDMNTEAFF.